The 17 T cell receptor beta chains below come from one sample, sequenced in a study of technical replicates of blood from several donors. Sequencing used immunoSEQ multiplex PCR; TCRdb keeps in-frame clones, though not all of them. There are roughly 79,000 clones in the sample; approximately 94% occur only once, and about 0.36% lies in the top ten. The sequenced material came from T cells isolated from PBMCs. These receptors originate from a human donor in good health.

The J gene is TRBJ2-5, the V gene TRBV19; D call uncertain. The V end was cut by 2 bases, the J end by 2 bases, with 6 bases between. This CDR3 is 13 amino acids long. Germline lookup yields CDR1 LNHDA and CDR2 SQIVND (reference sequence). DNA of the CDR3: TGTGCCAGTAGTATAAACAGACAAGAGACCCAGTACTTC. Encoded protein: CASSINRQETQYF.

The rearrangement uses TRBV19 and TRBJ1-5; 8 positions match TRBD1. Germline assignment: CDR1 LNHDA and CDR2 SQIVND (reference sequence). After removal of 4 bases from V and 2 bases from J, the junction contained 13 bases not matched to a gene. This CDR3 is built from 18 residues. The CDR3 here is CASSTHPTGVVGNQPQHF. CDR3 nucleotides: TGTGCCAGTAGTACCCACCCGACAGGGGTAGTAGGCAATCAGCCCCAGCATTTT.

The CDR3 coding sequence is TGTGCCTGGGCCCCCTCCGCACAGAACACCGGGGAGCTGTTTTTT. Residues: CAWAPSAQNTGELFF. The gene calls are TRBV30 and TRBJ2-2; D gene uncertain. V was pared by 5 bases and J by 1 base, with 14 bases between. The germline V gene has CDR1 GTSNPN and CDR2 SVGIG (reference sequence). There are 15 residues in the CDR3.

The rearrangement links TRBV7-2 to TRBJ2-7; D might be TRBD2 (6 bases). The germline V gene has CDR1 SGHTA and CDR2 FQGNSA. Trimming shortened V by 3 bases and J by 2 bases, and 11 bases separated the two germline ends. The CDR3 covers 14 residues. The CDR3: CASSFGAGAYEQYF. The DNA for the CDR3 is TGTGCCAGCAGCTTCGGAGCGGGCGCCTACGAGCAGTACTTC.

The V call is TRBV19, the J call TRBJ1-5; no definite D call. Germline V gene data show CDR1 as LNHDA and CDR2 as SQIVND (reference sequence). V dropped 1 base and J dropped 3 bases, with 10 bases sitting between them. The CDR3 runs to 15 residues. CDR3 DNA: TGTGCCAGTAGTATAGGTCGGCGGTACAATCAGCCCCAGCATTTT. It yields the protein CASSIGRRYNQPQHF. Together with reference TRBV19 and TRBJ1-5, the CDR3 gives the full variable domain: DGGITQSPKYLFRKEGQNVTLSCEQNLNHDAMYWYRQDPGQGLRLIYYSQIVNDFQKGDIAEGYSVSREKKESFPLTVTSAQKNPTAFYLCASSIGRRYNQPQHFGDGTRLSIL.

The V call is TRBV4-3, the J call TRBJ2-7, with a possible D match to TRBD2 (6 bases). Trimming removed 3 bases at V and 3 bases at J, with 12 bases between. The germline gives CDR1 LGHNA, CDR2 YSLEER. The CDR3 loop spans 14 amino acids. The chain's CDR3 is CASSHLEGSYEQYF. The CDR3 DNA reads as TGCGCCAGCAGCCATCTGGAGGGAAGCTACGAGCAGTACTTC.

The chain employs TRBV19 and TRBJ1-1, with a possible D match to TRBD1 (5 bases). V lost 0 bases and J 4 bases, leaving 21 bases between the germline ends. CDR3 length: 18 amino acids. Germline V lookup: CDR1 LNHDA, CDR2 SQIVND (reference sequence). CDR3 sequence: CASSIDYTGREFGTEAFF. The CDR3 DNA reads as TGTGCCAGTAGTATAGATTATACGGGCAGGGAATTTGGCACTGAAGCTTTCTTT. The full variable domain, with the rest looked up from reference TRBV19 and TRBJ1-1, is DGGITQSPKYLFRKEGQNVTLSCEQNLNHDAMYWYRQDPGQGLRLIYYSQIVNDFQKGDIAEGYSVSREKKESFPLTVTSAQKNPTAFYLCASSIDYTGREFGTEAFFGQGTRLTVV.

The chain recombines TRBV6-5 with TRBJ1-2; tentative D call: TRBD1 (5 bases). This CDR3 region has 14 residues. The germline V and J ends were trimmed by 2 bases and 6 bases, with 13 bases remaining between them. CDR1 and CDR2 from the germline V gene are MNHEY and SVGAGI. The CDR3 reads CASSYGREVHGYTF. The CDR3 bases are TGTGCCAGCAGTTACGGCAGGGAGGTTCATGGCTACACCTTC.

The genes are TRBV30 and TRBJ2-1, with TRBD2 matching 7 bases. J was trimmed by 9 bases and V by 5 bases; bases with no gene match: 10. Germline assignment: CDR1 GTSNPN and CDR2 SVGIG (reference sequence). The CDR3 totals 13 residues. CDR3 in DNA: TGTGCCTGGGGGGGGAGGGAGCTTGGTGAGCAGTTCTTC. Encoded protein: CAWGGRELGEQFF.

The J gene is TRBJ2-2, the V gene TRBV10-3; D might be TRBD1 (6 bases). The CDR3 totals 15 residues. V gave up 6 bases and J gave up 1 base, with 12 bases separating them. CDR1 ENHRY and CDR2 SYGVKD come from the germline V gene. The CDR3 DNA follows: TGTGCCATCAGGCTGGGGGCCCAGAACACCGGGGAGCTGTTTTTT. Translation: CAIRLGAQNTGELFF.

Here the CDR3 DNA reads TGCGCCAGCAGCCAGGACAATCTGAACACTGAAGCTTTCTTT. Translated: CASSQDNLNTEAFF. The rearrangement joins TRBV5-1 to TRBJ1-1, with D possibly matching TRBD1 (5 bases). Germline lookup yields CDR1 SGHRS and CDR2 YFSETQ. V was shortened by 4 bases and J by 0 bases, with 10 bases between the two germline ends. CDR3 length: 14 amino acids.

The rearrangement links TRBV7-3 to TRBJ2-7, with TRBD2 matching 7 bases. J lost 0 bases, V lost 4 bases, and 3 bases had no gene match. The V gene's germline CDR1 is SGHTA and CDR2 FQGTGA. The length of the CDR3 is 14 residues. CDR3: CASSSGGYSYEQYF. In DNA, the CDR3 is TGTGCCAGCAGCTCGGGAGGATACTCCTACGAGCAGTACTTC. Full variable domain (rest looked up from reference TRBV7-3 and TRBJ2-7): GAGVSQTPSNKVTEKGKYVELRCDPISGHTALYWYRQSLGQGPEFLIYFQGTGAADDSGLPNDRFFAVRPEGSVSTLKIQRTERGDSAVYLCASSSGGYSYEQYFGPGTRLTVT.

The rearrangement joins TRBV15 to TRBJ2-3, with 9 bases that match TRBD2. The CDR3 covers 14 residues. V lost 8 bases to trimming and J lost 4 bases; unmatched junction nucleotides: 7. Per germline, CDR1 LNHNV and CDR2 YYDKDF (reference sequence). Here the CDR3 DNA reads TGTGCCACCGAGGCGGGAGGGTACCCAGATACGCAGTATTTT. Encoded protein: CATEAGGYPDTQYF.

This chain uses TRBV18 with TRBJ2-7, with 7 positions matching TRBD1. Germline V gene data show CDR1 as KGHSH and CDR2 as LQKENI. The CDR3 spans 14 residues. The V and J ends lost 5 bases and 2 bases, in that order; junction bases with no gene match: 6. Here the CDR3 reads CASSSSDRAYEQYF. DNA of the CDR3: TGTGCCAGCTCATCATCTGACAGGGCCTACGAGCAGTACTTC.

The DNA of the CDR3 is TGTGCCTGGAGTGTACTAAGTCGGACTGAAGCTTTCTTT. It encodes CAWSVLSRTEAFF. The chain carries TRBV30 and TRBJ1-1; no clear D. This CDR3 contains 13 residues. Trimming shortened V by 0 bases and J by 5 bases, and 10 bases separated the two germline ends. Germline CDR1 reads GTSNPN; CDR2 reads SVGIG (reference sequence).

The chain uses TRBV7-9 and TRBJ1-4; 7 bases agree with TRBD1. The ends lost 5 bases at V and 5 bases at J; junction bases unmatched: 8. This CDR3 has 15 residues. The germline V gene has CDR1 SEHNR and CDR2 FQNEAQ (reference sequence). The CDR3 loop reads CASSPGDSLNEKLFF. The DNA of the CDR3 is TGTGCCAGCAGCCCAGGGGACAGCCTAAATGAAAAACTGTTTTTT.

The chain employs TRBV7-8 and TRBJ1-2; D uncertain. In germline, CDR1 is SGHVS, CDR2 FQNEAQ. The V end lost 1 base, the J end lost 8 bases, and 11 bases lay between the germline ends. The CDR3 runs to 13 residues. CDR3 sequence: CASSLGRLFGYTF. Here the CDR3 DNA reads TGTGCCAGCAGCTTAGGCAGGCTCTTCGGCTACACCTTC. The whole variable domain, filled in from reference TRBV7-8 and TRBJ1-2, reads GAGVSQSPRYKVAKRGQDVALRCDPISGHVSLFWYQQALGQGPEFLTYFQNEAQLDKSGLPSDRFFAERPEGSVSTLKIQRTQQEDSAVYLCASSLGRLFGYTFGSGTRLTVV.